This T cell receptor (beta chain) stems from a study of blood T cell repertoires in COVID-19. For the study at large: T cells, B-cell-depleted T cells, or PBMCs supplied cDNA or gDNA.

The participants were between about 18 and 95 years old and came from some 23 US areas. Grouping used clinical history reported by participants in a survey and questionnaire. Symptom resolution, clearance, or two negative PCRs marked the recovered donors of Cohort 3. Generated by immunoSEQ multiplex PCR, the TCRdb table keeps only in-frame clones and is missing some. This table has 250,000 to 350,000 clones, 90% appearing once. The germline CDR1 and CDR2 sequences are SGHRS and YFSETQ. This CDR3 region has 17 residues. The V gene end was trimmed by 4 bases and the J gene end by 1 base; junction bases not matched to a gene: 11.

This chain joins TRBV5-1 and TRBJ2-5; 9 nucleotides align to TRBD1. The TCR sequence derives from a man aged 60 to 75 who had recovered from COVID-19. The sequenced sample was PBMCs or T cells enriched from blood (not recorded which). The CDR3 sequence: CASSIGSGTGPQETQYF. The CDR3 coding sequence is TGCGCCAGCAGCATCGGATCCGGGACAGGGCCCCAAGAGACCCAGTACTTC.